This is a list of T cell receptor beta chains from one sample in a study of OX40 agonist ivuxolimab in advanced cancers. Assay used: immunoSEQ multiplex PCR; TCRdb lists only in-frame clones, some missing. This sample has about 77,000 clones; 90% occur once, and the top ten carry about 1.8%. The sequencing here drew on CD4+ or CD8+ T cells sorted from blood, taken in a trial of the OX40 agonist ivuxolimab. All receptors derive from an adult with an advanced solid tumor such as melanoma, head and neck, liver or kidney cancer. CDR3s include the opening cysteine and the closing phenylalanine or tryptophan. Fields, in order: J gene, D gene, clone size, V gene, CDR3 protein, CDR3 DNA. A D gene is named only where the DNA matches it firmly. Clone size is not always given. Where it is, it says once, few, many or a class for expanded clones.

TRBJ2-3,TRBD1,once,TRBV5-1,CASSLTGGHEDTQYF,TGCGCCAGCAGCTTGACAGGGGGCCATGAAGATACGCAGTATTTT
TRBJ2-1,-,-,TRBV15,CATSRDLGGANNEQFF,TGTGCCACCAGCAGAGATCTGGGCGGAGCCAACAATGAGCAGTTCTTC
TRBJ1-2,TRBD1,-,TRBV28,CASRQGHYGYTF,TGTGCCAGCAGACAGGGGCACTATGGCTACACCTTC
TRBJ2-1,-,-,TRBV7-8,CASSLGFLLSSYNEQFF,TGTGCCAGCAGCTTAGGGTTTCTCCTAAGCTCCTACAATGAGCAGTTCTTC
TRBJ1-2,-,-,TRBV19,CASSIGVERTYGYTF,TGTGCCAGTAGTATTGGTGTTGAGAGAACCTATGGCTACACCTTC
TRBJ1-1,-,-,TRBV6-4,CASAGDYRDTEAFF,TGTGCCAGCGCGGGAGATTATCGGGACACTGAAGCTTTCTTT
TRBJ2-3,TRBD1,-,TRBV7-2,CASSSPGTDRTDTQYF,TGTGCCAGCAGCTCCCCCGGGACAGACCGCACAGATACGCAGTATTTT
TRBJ2-2,-,-,TRBV7-2,CASSLEGTGELFF,TGTGCCAGCAGCTTAGAAGGGACCGGGGAGCTGTTTTTT
TRBJ2-1,TRBD1,-,TRBV5-5,CASSLGQRTGEQFF,TGTGCCAGCAGCCTGGGACAGCGTACCGGTGAGCAGTTCTTC
TRBJ2-3,-,-,TRBV28,CATSRGYSTDTQYF,TGTGCCACGTCAAGGGGATACAGCACAGATACGCAGTATTTT
TRBJ1-6,-,few,TRBV7-8,CASSLDRGRNSPLHF,TGTGCCAGCAGCTTAGATCGGGGTCGTAATTCACCCCTCCACTTT
TRBJ2-4,TRBD1,-,TRBV7-2,CASSLVRGRMGIQYF,TGTGCCAGCAGCTTAGTAAGGGGGCGAATGGGCATTCAGTACTTC
TRBJ2-3,TRBD1,once,TRBV7-8,CASSLATDRGPTDTQYF,TGTGCCAGCAGCTTAGCTACCGACAGGGGACCCACAGATACGCAGTATTTT
TRBJ2-3,TRBD2,-,TRBV18,CASSPDSGSDTQYF,TGTGCCAGCTCACCAGATAGCGGGAGTGACACGCAGTATTTT
TRBJ2-7,TRBD2,once,TRBV2,CASRQLAGGDEQYF,TGTGCCAGCAGACAACTAGCGGGAGGGGACGAGCAGTACTTC
TRBJ2-1,-,-,TRBV5-5,CASSLNNEQFF,TGTGCCAGCAGCTTGAACAATGAGCAGTTCTTC
TRBJ2-5,-,-,TRBV25-1,CASSGAQETQYF,TGTGCCAGCAGCGGGGCCCAAGAGACCCAGTACTTC
TRBJ2-5,TRBD2,-,TRBV5-5,CASSLVTSGQETQYF,TGTGCCAGCAGCTTGGTAACTAGCGGGCAAGAGACCCAGTACTTC
TRBJ2-7,-,-,TRBV6-5,CASSRDLRESYEQYF,TGTGCCAGCAGCCGCGACTTGCGGGAAAGCTACGAGCAGTACTTC
TRBJ2-7,TRBD1,-,TRBV5-1,CASSSLGTDYEQYF,TGCGCCAGCAGCTCGCTCGGGACAGACTACGAGCAGTACTTC
TRBJ1-1,-,-,TRBV19,CASTKETEAFF,TGTGCCAGTACGAAGGAGACTGAAGCTTTCTTT
TRBJ2-3,-,-,TRBV7-2,CASSSIGAPGTQYF,TGTGCCAGCAGCTCCATCGGGGCCCCAGGTACGCAGTATTTT
TRBJ2-7,-,-,TRBV27,CASSLGAGPPYEQYF,TGTGCCAGCAGTTTAGGGGCGGGACCTCCCTACGAGCAGTACTTC
TRBJ2-1,TRBD2,-,TRBV7-2,CASSSTAGGYNEQFF,TGTGCCAGCAGCTCCACCGCGGGAGGGTACAATGAGCAGTTCTTC
TRBJ2-5,TRBD1,once,TRBV7-9,CASSSPPGQGLRETQYF,TGTGCCAGCAGCTCACCCCCTGGACAGGGGCTAAGGGAGACCCAGTACTTC
TRBJ2-3,TRBD2,-,TRBV7-3,CASSITSGRTDTQYF,TGTGCCAGCAGCATCACTAGCGGCCGCACAGATACGCAGTATTTT
TRBJ1-2,-,-,TRBV5-4,CASSQASLSSGGYTF,TGTGCCAGCAGCCAAGCTTCCCTCTCCAGCGGCGGCTACACCTTC
TRBJ1-1,-,few,TRBV10-3,CAISESGGLGMNTEAFF,TGTGCCATCAGTGAGTCCGGCGGTCTGGGAATGAACACTGAAGCTTTCTTT